This entry concerns a single T cell receptor beta chain. The germline gives CDR1 ENHRY, CDR2 SYGVKD. The CDR3 is 14 residues long. Deletions cut 3 bases from V and 1 base from J, with 10 bases between. In the source study's methods: For nucleated cells, counts were estimated from reference gene primer amplification. Sequencing used immunoSEQ multiplex PCR; TCRdb keeps in-frame clones, though not all of them. That table gives V, J and clone size, and the DNA gave D and trimming. Among tens of thousands of clones listed, around 92% were seen once. This sample stems from a study of blood T cell repertoires in COVID-19. For the study at large: Samples taken during acute and convalescent COVID-19 were collected in the United States, Italy and Spain. T cells, B-cell-depleted T cells, or PBMCs provided the cDNA or gDNA that served as material.

Sequenced: peripheral blood. V and J are TRBV10-3 and TRBJ2-7; D is undetermined. This receptor was taken from a man aged 50 to 60 with active COVID-19. CDR3 in DNA: TGTGCCATCAGTGAATACGCAGGTTCCTACGAGCAGTACTTC. It translates to CAISEYAGSYEQYF.